These 18 T cell receptor beta chains came from one sample sequenced in a study of T cells in Graves' hyperthyroidism and ophthalmopathy. TCR beta CDR3 region amplification was performed from RNA transcripts. Primed by the HTBI set, a first-round RT-PCR was run on the TCR CDR3. TCRdb analysed the multiplex PCR reads with MiXCR anew, one entry per CDR3 protein. The data contain some 350,000 distinct CDR3 sequences, 15% to 20% of them singletons. The sequencing input was blood. The receptors shown here come from a woman in her late teens or twenties with Graves' hyperthyroidism.

This clonotype has a count of ten or more. This chain uses TRBV5-5 with TRBJ1-2; D not resolved. Trimming removed 0 bases at V and 4 bases at J, with 13 bases between. Germline assignment: CDR1 SGHKS and CDR2 YYEKEE (reference sequence). The CDR3 runs to 15 residues. The CDR3 loop is CASSLVQALRYGYTF. CDR3 nucleotide sequence: TGTGCCAGCAGCTTGGTCCAGGCGTTACGCTATGGCTACACCTTC.

This clonotype was observed a few times. A much larger clone lies one base from this, so it may be a read error. The conserved closing phenylalanine or tryptophan is absent in this CDR3, likely reflecting a read error. The chain has TRBV4-2 and TRBJ1-2; tentative D call: TRBD1 (5 bases). The V end lost 11 bases, the J end lost 2 bases, and 15 bases lay between the germline ends. Germline V gives CDR1 LGHNA, CDR2 YNFKEQ. This CDR3 contains 13 residues. For the CDR3, the DNA is TGTGCCTCCCGGGGCAGGGTAAACTATGGCTACACCGTC. This gives the protein CASRGRVNYGYTV.

The gene calls are TRBV7-8 and TRBJ1-1, with no clear D. Germline V gives CDR1 SGHVS, CDR2 FQNEAQ. The CDR3 sequence is 15 residues long. V lost 6 bases and J lost 6, with 20 bases in between. The CDR3 DNA is TGTGCCAGCAGTTACGAGGCAAAGGGCTCCCCTGAAGCTTTCTTT. It codes for CASSYEAKGSPEAFF.

This chain joins TRBV19 and TRBJ1-1; D possibly corresponds to TRBD1 (6 bases). The CDR3 spans 15 residues. The germline V gene encodes CDR1 LNHDA and CDR2 SQIVND (reference sequence). V was shortened by 7 bases and J by 4 bases, with 19 bases between the two germline ends. This CDR3 is CASIRDRSGSTEAFF. For the CDR3, the DNA is TGTGCCAGTATTAGAGACAGGTCGGGATCCACTGAAGCTTTCTTT.

The sample holds many counts of this clonotype. J is TRBJ2-7 and V is TRBV20-1, with D hard to call. Trimming cost V 6 bases and J 5 bases, with 20 bases left between them. Germline V gene data show CDR1 as DFQATT and CDR2 as SNEGSKA (reference sequence). This CDR3 region has 14 residues. CDR3 sequence reads: CSALARFPRDEQYF. The CDR3 DNA sequence: TGCAGTGCCCTCGCTCGGTTCCCTAGGGACGAGCAGTACTTC.

This clonotype has at least ten counts. The chain carries TRBV12-3 or TRBV12-4 and TRBJ2-7; the D gene is possibly TRBD1 (6 bases). Trimming removed 8 bases at V and 5 bases at J, with 13 bases between. CDR3 length equals 12 residues. In DNA, the CDR3 is TGTGCCAGCGGGTCGACAGGCGACGAGCAGTACTTC. It specifies CASGSTGDEQYF.

This clonotype has at least ten counts. CDR3 coding DNA: TGTGCCAGCAGTTTTCAGGGGGCAGGTGGCTACACCTTC. Translating it yields CASSFQGAGGYTF. The chain is built from TRBV12-3 or TRBV12-4 and TRBJ1-2, with 8 bases lining up with TRBD1. CDR3 length: 13 amino acids. V lost 3 bases and J lost 7; bases outside the gene matches: 4.

The chain links TRBV5-1 to TRBJ2-7; D assignment may be TRBD1 or TRBD2 (5 bases each). CDR3 size: 16 residues. The V end was cut by 4 bases, the J end by 3 bases, with 20 bases between. In germline, CDR1 is SGHRS, CDR2 YFSETQ. Here the CDR3 DNA reads TGCGCCAGCAGCCCGGACCGAGTTGGGGGATACTACGAGCAGTACTTC. This codes for CASSPDRVGGYYEQYF.

This clonotype was detected many times. V usage is TRBV9 and J usage is TRBJ2-5; D might be TRBD2 (5 bases). This CDR3 region has 14 residues. V lost 2 bases and J 3 bases, leaving 11 bases between the germline ends. Germline-derived CDR1 and CDR2 are SGDLS and YYNGEE. CDR3 in amino acids: CASSVSLVEETQYF. The CDR3 DNA is TGTGCCAGCAGCGTGTCACTAGTTGAAGAGACCCAGTACTTC.

This clonotype was seen only a few times. The chain couples TRBV5-1 to TRBJ2-6; D is unclear. The V gene lost 6 bases and the J gene lost 0 bases, with 10 bases spanning the gap. Germline-derived CDR1 and CDR2 are SGHRS and YFSETQ. The CDR3 runs to 15 residues. CDR3 sequence reads: CASTPHASGANVLTF. In DNA form, the CDR3 reads TGCGCCAGCACGCCCCATGCCTCTGGGGCCAACGTCCTGACTTTC.

The table lists this clonotype with many counts. The chain carries TRBV12-3 or TRBV12-4 and TRBJ2-5; TRBD2 is a possible D gene (5 bases). V lost 4 bases to trimming and J lost 5 bases, with 14 bases between them. This CDR3 region has 14 residues. CDR3 sequence (DNA): TGTGCCAGCAGTTCACCCGCGGGCCGGGAGACCCAGTACTTC. Translated: CASSSPAGRETQYF.

The chain recombines TRBV5-1 with TRBJ1-2; D unclear. V lost 0 bases and J lost 4, with 13 bases in between. This CDR3 is 15 amino acids long. The germline CDR1 and CDR2 sequences are SGHRS and YFSETQ. The CDR3: CASSLDPGLAYGYTF. The CDR3 nucleotides read TGCGCCAGCAGCTTGGATCCCGGGTTAGCCTATGGCTACACCTTC.

The CDR3 nucleotides are TGCGCCAGCAGCTTGACCCCGACCGGGGCTCTGGCCGGGGAGCTGTTTTTT. Protein product: CASSLTPTGALAGELFF. V usage is TRBV5-1 and J usage is TRBJ2-2, with D perhaps given as TRBD1 or TRBD2 (5 bases each). Germline V gene sequence: CDR1 SGHRS, CDR2 YFSETQ. The CDR3 is 17 amino acids. Trimming removed 1 base at V and 6 bases at J, with 19 bases between.

The DNA for the CDR3 is TGTGCCAGTGACAGACCGTTTATCACCGAAGCTTTCTTT. Translation gives CASDRPFITEAFF. This rearrangement joins TRBV6-2 or TRBV6-3 to TRBJ1-1, with D maybe TRBD1 (5 bases). Looked up from germline, CDR1 is MNHEY and CDR2 is SVGEGT. Trimming stripped 9 bases from V and 8 bases from J, with 19 bases between. The CDR3 length is 13 residues.

This clonotype has at least ten counts. The CDR3 DNA is TGTGCCAGCAGTGGACAGGGGACCACCGGGGAGCTGTTTTTT. This gives the protein CASSGQGTTGELFF. The rearrangement joins TRBV12-3 or TRBV12-4 to TRBJ2-2, with 9 bases matching TRBD1. The CDR3 totals 14 residues. V dropped 5 bases and J dropped 4; count of bases not matched to a gene: 2.

This clonotype was counted many times. The chain couples TRBV6-5 to TRBJ2-7; possibly TRBD1 for D (5 bases). Trimming shortened V by 2 bases and J by 5 bases, and 16 bases separated the two germline ends. The CDR3 contains 15 residues. The germline V gene encodes CDR1 MNHEY and CDR2 SVGAGI. In DNA form, the CDR3 reads TGTGCCAGCAGTTACGCGCAGGGAAAACCCCACGAGCAGTACTTC. It yields the protein CASSYAQGKPHEQYF.

This clonotype was counted many times. V is TRBV2 and J is TRBJ1-1; D not certain. Germline loops: CDR1 SNHLY, CDR2 FYNNEI. Deletions cut 8 bases from V and 3 bases from J, with 10 bases between. CDR3 length equals 12 residues. The CDR3 region is CASGGRYTEAFF. The DNA for the CDR3 is TGTGCCAGCGGAGGCAGGTACACTGAAGCTTTCTTT.

This clonotype was seen many times. CDR3 coding DNA: TGTGCCAGCAAAACGGGCCAGAGGACTGAAGCTTTCTTT. It codes for CASKTGQRTEAFF. This sequence joins TRBV6-1 and TRBJ1-1; D remains unclear. V was pared by 7 bases and J by 5 bases, with 14 bases between. This CDR3 is built from 13 residues. The germline V gene has CDR1 MNHNS and CDR2 SASEGT.